These T cell receptor beta chains were read from a single sample in a study of Ad26.COV2.S vaccination and SARS-CoV-2 variants. TCRdb keeps only in-frame clones here, not all; method: immunoSEQ multiplex PCR. The repertoire holds about 420,000 clones, with around nine tenths as singletons. Material: peripheral blood, obtained in a trial of Ad26.COV2.S vaccine versus placebo. The receptor set was obtained from a person between 18 and 65 years old who received the Ad26.COV2.S COVID-19 vaccine or a placebo. Each CDR3 is given with its conserved first and last residue. D genes are given only for firm matches. Clone size appears in some rows only: once, few, many, or a class for an expanded clone.

cdr3_length | j_call | clone_size | d_call | v_call | cdr3_nt | cdr3_aa
13 | TRBJ1-1 | . | . | TRBV28 | TGTGCCAGCAGTTTCCCAGAGGGTTCAGAAGCTTTCTTT | CASSFPEGSEAFF
15 | TRBJ1-5 | . | . | TRBV23-1 | TGCGCCAGCAGTCCCGAATATTGGGGCAATCAGCCCCAGCATTTT | CASSPEYWGNQPQHF
16 | TRBJ1-5 | once | . | TRBV6-2/TRBV6-3 | TGTGCCAGCAGTTACTCGATTGGGGTCCCCAATCAGCCCCAGCATTTT | CASSYSIGVPNQPQHF
15 | TRBJ1-2 | few | . | TRBV29-1 | TGCAGCGTTGAACAATACCCGGGCCCCCCGGGAGGCTACACCTTC | CSVEQYPGPPGGYTF
13 | TRBJ2-7 | . | . | TRBV10-3 | TGTGCCATCAGCGGAATCCTAAGCTACGAGCAGTACTTC | CAISGILSYEQYF
19 | TRBJ1-6 | once | . | TRBV15 | TGTGCCACCAGCAGAGATCTCTTTGGGGGTAGCTCCTATAATTCACCCCTCCACTTT | CATSRDLFGGSSYNSPLHF
15 | TRBJ2-5 | . | . | TRBV6-2/TRBV6-3 | TGTGCCAGCAGTTCCAAAGCAACGTACCAAGAGACCCAGTACTTC | CASSSKATYQETQYF
15 | TRBJ2-2 | . | . | TRBV9 | TGTGCCAGCAGCCCCCAATCTGTGGACACCGGGGAGCTGTTTTTT | CASSPQSVDTGELFF
12 | TRBJ2-3 | . | . | TRBV12-3/TRBV12-4 | TGTGCCAGCATCAGGGGCACAGATACGCAGTATTTT | CASIRGTDTQYF
13 | TRBJ1-1 | . | . | TRBV7-3 | TGTGCCAGCAGCCCCTCCCTGGGCACTGAAGCTTTCTTT | CASSPSLGTEAFF
13 | TRBJ1-2 | many | . | TRBV9 | TGTGCCAGCAGCCCCCGAGCGACAGGCGGCTACACCTTC | CASSPRATGGYTF
13 | TRBJ2-5 | . | . | TRBV12-3/TRBV12-4 | TGTGCCAGCAGTCCAGAGGGCTTTCAGACCCAGTACTTC | CASSPEGFQTQYF
16 | TRBJ2-7 | few | TRBD2 | TRBV10-3 | TGTGCCATCAGTGGATCGGCCGGGACTAGCGGGGACGAGCAGTACTTC | CAISGSAGTSGDEQYF
16 | TRBJ1-6 | . | TRBD1 | TRBV6-6 | TGTGCCAGCAGCGGTCGGCCAAGACAGGGCAGATCACCCCTCCACTTT | CASSGRPRQGRSPLHF
12 | TRBJ2-1 | . | . | TRBV2 | TGTGCCAGCAGTGTATCCAGGGGTGAGCAGTTCTTC | CASSVSRGEQFF
12 | TRBJ1-5 | . | . | TRBV19 | TGTGCCAGTACCACAGGGACGGAGCCCCAGCATTTT | CASTTGTEPQHF
16 | TRBJ2-1 | once | . | TRBV30 | TGTGCCTGGAGCTGGGCAAGGTCCAGCTCCTACAATGAGCAGTTCTTC | CAWSWARSSSYNEQFF
15 | TRBJ1-1 | . | . | TRBV18 | TGTGCCAGCTCACCGTCCGGGACGGTAAACACTGAAGCTTTCTTT | CASSPSGTVNTEAFF
15 | TRBJ1-6 | . | TRBD1 | TRBV2 | TGTGCCAGCAGTGAGGAACAGGGGGCTCGCTCACCCCTCCACTTT | CASSEEQGARSPLHF
14 | TRBJ1-1 | . | . | TRBV6-1 | TGTGCCAGCAGTGAACGGGGGGGGATTGGTGAAGCTTTCTTT | CASSERGGIGEAFF
16 | TRBJ1-5 | . | TRBD1 | TRBV6-2/TRBV6-3 | TGTGCCAGCAGTTGGAAGACAGGGGGCTACAATCAGCCCCAGCATTTT | CASSWKTGGYNQPQHF
15 | TRBJ2-4 | once | . | TRBV6-2/TRBV6-3 | TGTGCCAGCAGCTTACCCGACTTGCCAAAAAACATTCAGTACTTC | CASSLPDLPKNIQYF
12 | TRBJ1-2 | many | TRBD1 | TRBV30 | TGTGCCTGGAGTGGACAGGGAAATGGCTACACCTTC | CAWSGQGNGYTF
15 | TRBJ2-3 | . | TRBD2 | TRBV9 | TGTGCCAGCAGCACCGTGACTAGCGGGACAGATACGCAGTATTTT | CASSTVTSGTDTQYF
14 | TRBJ2-3 | . | TRBD1 | TRBV4-1 | TGCGCCAGCAGTCAGGGGACAGGGCCAGATACGCAGTATTTT | CASSQGTGPDTQYF
14 | TRBJ2-7 | . | TRBD1 | TRBV11-2 | TGTGCCAGCAGCCGACCACAGGGGGGCTACGAGCAGTACTTC | CASSRPQGGYEQYF
18 | TRBJ2-3 | . | . | TRBV29-1 | TGCAGCGTTGAAATGGGGGGGCCGATTGTTTGGGGCACAGATACGCAGTATTTT | CSVEMGGPIVWGTDTQYF
12 | TRBJ2-1 | . | TRBD1 | TRBV29-1 | TGCAGCGTTACCCCCAGGGGGAATGAGCAGTTCTTC | CSVTPRGNEQFF
11 | TRBJ2-1 | . | . | TRBV18 | TGTGCCAGCTCACCAACGGAGGAGCAGTTCTTC | CASSPTEEQFF
18 | TRBJ2-5 | . | TRBD2 | TRBV4-2 | TGTGCCAGCAGCCCGGGGACTAGCGGGGGGGCGTACCAAGAGACCCAGTACTTC | CASSPGTSGGAYQETQYF
16 | TRBJ2-2 | . | TRBD2 | TRBV4-1 | TGCGCCAGCAGCCTTCGGGGGGGAACGCCGTTCGGGGAGCTGTTTTTT | CASSLRGGTPFGELFF
18 | TRBJ2-7 | . | TRBD1 | TRBV9 | TGTGCCAGCAGCCCCCGTACTGGACAGGGGGCTTTCGGCTACGAGCAGTACTTC | CASSPRTGQGAFGYEQYF
15 | TRBJ1-5 | few | TRBD1 | TRBV7-8 | TGTGCCAGCAGCTTAAACAGGGGTAGCAATCAGCCCCAGCATTTT | CASSLNRGSNQPQHF
13 | TRBJ1-3 | few | . | TRBV6-5 | TGTGCCAGCGGGGGCCTCTCTGGAAACACCATATATTTT | CASGGLSGNTIYF
15 | TRBJ1-1 | . | . | TRBV4-1 | TGCGCCAGCAGCCAAGAAAGAGGTTTTCACACTGAAGCTTTCTTT | CASSQERGFHTEAFF
13 | TRBJ1-1 | . | . | TRBV6-5 | TGTGCCAGCAGTTCCTCCGAGGGAAGCGGGGCTTTCTTT | CASSSSEGSGAFF
16 | TRBJ2-2 | . | . | TRBV5-1 | TGCGCCAGCAGCTTGGATAGGGTAAAGTACACCGGGGAGCTGTTTTTT | CASSLDRVKYTGELFF
14 | TRBJ2-2 | once | . | TRBV2 | TGTGCCAGCAGTGAAACTGTGAACACCGGGGAGCTGTTTTTT | CASSETVNTGELFF
14 | TRBJ2-7 | few | . | TRBV19 | TGTGCCAGTAGTTCCGGACTGCTTTGGTACGAGCAGTACTTC | CASSSGLLWYEQYF
18 | TRBJ1-2 | . | . | TRBV4-1 | TGCGCCAGCAGCCGACAAGCCTACTCAGGGGAGGGGCACTATGGCTACACCTTC | CASSRQAYSGEGHYGYTF
15 | TRBJ2-7 | . | . | TRBV5-6 | TGTGCCAGCAGCCCGGAACTGACAGGCAGATACGAGCAGTACTTC | CASSPELTGRYEQYF
16 | TRBJ1-5 | . | . | TRBV2 | TGTGCCAGCAGTGAATCGCCAGGGAGTGGCAATCAGCCCCAGCATTTT | CASSESPGSGNQPQHF
15 | TRBJ2-2 | . | . | TRBV28 | TGTGCCAGCAGTCCCCGGGGGCCCAGGTCCGGGGAGCTGTTTTTT | CASSPRGPRSGELFF
14 | TRBJ2-1 | . | TRBD1 | TRBV19 | TGTGCCAGTAGTAGTCAGGGGGCCTCCAATGAGCAGTTCTTC | CASSSQGASNEQFF
14 | TRBJ2-7 | . | . | TRBV11-2 | TGTGCCAGCAGCTTACTGGACAACATCTACGAGCAGTACTTC | CASSLLDNIYEQYF
17 | TRBJ2-7 | . | . | TRBV2 | TGTGCCAGCAGTGAAATAGGGGGGCAGGCTAACTCCTACGAGCAGTACTTC | CASSEIGGQANSYEQYF
14 | TRBJ1-1 | . | . | TRBV6-5 | TGTGCCAGCAGGACCTTAAGAATGAACACTGAAGCTTTCTTT | CASRTLRMNTEAFF
14 | TRBJ2-7 | . | . | TRBV19 | TGTGCCAGTAGCTTCCTCTTGGGGACCTACGAGCAGTACTTC | CASSFLLGTYEQYF
17 | TRBJ2-5 | . | TRBD1 | TRBV11-2 | TGTGCCAGCAGCTTTGAGCTTACCACACAGGGGGCAGGGACCCAGTACTTC | CASSFELTTQGAGTQYF
13 | TRBJ2-1 | . | . | TRBV15 | TGTGCCACCAGCAGAGTGAGGGGCAATGAGCAGTTCTTC | CATSRVRGNEQFF
16 | TRBJ2-7 | . | TRBD1 | TRBV28 | TGTGCCAGCACCGCTCACGGACAGGGGAACTGGGGCGAGCAGTACTTC | CASTAHGQGNWGEQYF
14 | TRBJ1-1 | . | . | TRBV28 | TGTGCCAGCAGCAAACGCGATGCGAACACTGAAGCTTTCTTT | CASSKRDANTEAFF
15 | TRBJ1-2 | . | TRBD1 | TRBV5-5 | TGTGCCAGCAGCGCCTCCCGGGACAGGGGTCATGGCTACACCTTC | CASSASRDRGHGYTF